This T cell receptor (beta chain) emerged from a study of CD8+ T cells in alopecia areata. Isolated RNA was reverse transcribed into cDNA used as the sequencing template. This table comes from immunoSEQ multiplex PCR, and its TCRdb copy is limited to in-frame clones, with some not included. The data contain around 180,000 clones, under 80% of them singletons. The CDR3 sequence is 12 residues long. V shed 3 bases and J shed 4 bases, with 9 bases lying between them. Germline V gene sequence: CDR1 SQVTM, CDR2 ANQGSEA. The treatment: oral pan-JAK inhibitor, 5-10 mg twice daily. This chain joins TRBV29-1 and TRBJ1-2; D call uncertain. This specimen consisted of CD4+ T cells sorted from blood, obtained at week 49, from a patient treated with tofacitinib. The receptor was isolated from a human donor with alopecia areata. CDR3 bases: TGCAGCGTTGATCACGGAACCTATGGCTACACCTTC. Encoded protein: CSVDHGTYGYTF. Drawing the rest from reference TRBV29-1 and TRBJ1-2, the complete variable domain is SAVISQKPSRDICQRGTSLTIQCQVDSQVTMMFWYRQQPGQSLTLIATANQGSEATYESGFVIDKFPISRPNLTFSTLTVSNMSPEDSSIYLCSVDHGTYGYTFGSGTRLTVV.